Described below is a single T cell receptor beta chain sequence and its context. Germline assignment: CDR1 LGHDT and CDR2 YNNKEL (reference sequence). The CDR3 is 14 residues long. This record comes from a study of T cells expressing NK-cell markers. Study-wide background: Source material for TCR beta repertoires consisted of sorted CD3+CD56+NKG2C+, CD3+CD56+NKG2C- and CD3+CD56-NKG2C+ T cells. Of eight sequenced donors, seven were HCMV-seropositive and one HCMV-seronegative.

UMIs accompanied the 5'RACE template switching by which TCR beta cDNA was made. TCRdb reworked the 5' RACE reads into one entry per CDR3 protein, no DNA. The sample yields under 600,000 distinct CDR3 sequences, of which the top ten take up roughly 1.4%. The genes are TRBV3-1 and TRBJ1-1. This receptor was obtained from a woman aged 45 to 65 in good health. Sequenced input: blood T cells: a sorted CD56 or NKG2C T cell subset, CD4+ or CD8+ T cells, or bulk PBMC T cells (not recorded which). This chain's CDR3 is CASSQVAGTKKAFF.